This T cell receptor beta chain comes out of a study of cytomegalovirus exposure and HLA in healthy donors. Clones were read by immunoSEQ multiplex PCR, and TCRdb kept only the in-frame ones, dropping some. Altogether 100,000 to 150,000 clones are present, approximately 92% being singletons, with the ten largest covering approximately 1.1%. The receptor comes from a woman between 18 and 29 years old in good health and CMV-seronegative. The sequenced sample consisted of PBMCs.

Here the CDR3 reads CASRKLAGGRVGNEQFF. CDR3 sequence (DNA): TGTGCCAGCAGAAAACTAGCGGGGGGAAGAGTAGGCAATGAGCAGTTCTTC. The rearrangement links TRBV2 to TRBJ2-1; 12 bases match TRBD2. Germline assignment: CDR1 SNHLY and CDR2 FYNNEI. This CDR3 spans 17 amino acids. Losses at the gene ends were 6 bases for V and 6 bases for J; bases not matched to a gene: 12.